Below are 25 T cell receptor beta chains sequenced from a single sample in a study of blood T cell repertoires in COVID-19. Sequenced by immunoSEQ multiplex PCR; TCRdb stores in-frame clones only, minus some. Altogether some 270,000 clones are present, approximately 89% being singletons, with the ten largest covering roughly 5%. Source material: peripheral blood. The receptors originated from a woman in her forties who had recovered from COVID-19.

The V gene is TRBV5-1, the J gene TRBJ2-5, with D perhaps matching TRBD2 (5 bases). V lost 1 base and J lost 6, with 13 bases in between. The germline gives CDR1 SGHRS, CDR2 YFSETQ. The CDR3 covers 14 residues. CDR3 protein: CASSLNTGIKTQYF. The DNA for the CDR3 is TGCGCCAGCAGCTTGAATACGGGGATTAAGACCCAGTACTTC. Full variable domain (remainder filled in from reference TRBV5-1 and TRBJ2-5): KAGVTQTPRYLIKTRGQQVTLSCSPISGHRSVSWYQQTPGQGLQFLFEYFSETQRNKGNFPGRFSGRQFSNSRSEMNVSTLELGDSALYLCASSLNTGIKTQYFGPGTRLLVL.

The count of this clone is one. The rearrangement joins TRBV5-1 to TRBJ2-3, with D possibly being TRBD2 (5 bases). The V gene lost 4 bases and the J gene lost 4 bases, with 28 bases spanning the gap. Germline loops: CDR1 SGHRS, CDR2 YFSETQ. The CDR3 totals 19 residues. CDR3 sequence: CASSPGWTKRGVNADTQYF. In nucleotides, the CDR3 is TGCGCCAGCAGCCCGGGGTGGACCAAACGGGGAGTCAACGCAGATACGCAGTATTTT.

The J gene is TRBJ1-3, the V gene TRBV6-5; 9 bases agree with TRBD1. With 6 bases clipped from V and 4 bases from J, the junction kept 7 bases outside the gene matches. Germline V CDR1 and CDR2: MNHEY, SVGAGI. The CDR3 has 15 amino acids. This chain's CDR3 is CASRDDRGYGNTIYF. The CDR3 nucleotides read TGTGCCAGCAGAGATGACAGGGGGTACGGAAACACCATATATTTT.

V is TRBV3-1 (or the pseudogene TRBV3-2) and J is TRBJ2-2, with TRBD2 matching over 8 bases. Trimming at V came to 2 bases and at J to 0 bases, leaving 2 bases not matched to a gene. The germline CDR1 and CDR2 sequences are LGHDT and YNNKEL (reference sequence). The CDR3 contains 16 residues. The CDR3 here is CASSQIAGTNTGELFF. DNA for the CDR3: TGTGCCAGCAGCCAAATAGCGGGAACGAACACCGGGGAGCTGTTTTTT.

This chain joins TRBV11-2 and TRBJ1-2; D not resolved. Germline V gene data show CDR1 as SGHAT and CDR2 as FQNNGV. The CDR3 is 13 residues long. The germline V and J ends were trimmed by 6 bases and 3 bases, with 11 bases remaining between them. As DNA, the CDR3 is TGTGCCAGCAGTCCAGGTTGGGACTATGGCTACACCTTC. It is translated as CASSPGWDYGYTF.

The V gene is TRBV25-1, the J gene TRBJ2-3; unclear D gene. CDR1 is MGHDK and CDR2 is SYGVNS in the germline V gene. The CDR3 is made up of 13 amino acids. V shed 4 bases and J shed 2 bases, with 7 bases lying between them. In DNA form, the CDR3 reads TGTGCCAGCAGTGGAGGAATCACAGATACGCAGTATTTT. This translates into CASSGGITDTQYF.

The V call is TRBV10-3, the J call TRBJ2-3; 8 bases agree with TRBD2. Germline V gene lookup returns CDR1 ENHRY and CDR2 SYGVKD. The J segment lost 6 bases and the V segment lost 2 bases, leaving 7 bases of the junction unmatched. This CDR3 region has 15 residues. The DNA for the CDR3 is TGTGCCATCAGTGAGCTGGCGGGGGGCCCCGATACGCAGTATTTT. It codes for CAISELAGGPDTQYF.

This chain links TRBV7-2 with TRBJ1-2, with D maybe TRBD1 (5 bases). The CDR3 is 14 amino acids. CDR1 SGHTA and CDR2 FQGNSA come from the germline V gene. Trimming left V 5 bases short and J 0 bases short, with 10 bases between. CDR3 protein: CASSQDSANYGYTF. CDR3 coding DNA: TGTGCCAGCAGCCAAGACAGTGCTAACTATGGCTACACCTTC.

The J gene is TRBJ1-6, the V gene TRBV5-4, with 7 bases fitting TRBD1. Per germline, CDR1 SGHNT and CDR2 YYREEE (reference sequence). The CDR3 runs to 16 residues. Trimming at V came to 0 bases and at J to 7 bases, leaving 7 bases not matched to a gene. DNA for the CDR3: TGTGCCAGCAGCTTGGCCGCGGGACAGTCAAATTCACCCCTCCACTTT. As protein: CASSLAAGQSNSPLHF. Together with reference TRBV5-4 and TRBJ1-6, the CDR3 gives the full variable domain: ETGVTQSPTHLIKTRGQQVTLRCSSQSGHNTVSWYQQALGQGPQFIFQYYREEENGRGNFPPRFSGLQFPNYSSELNVNALELDDSALYLCASSLAAGQSNSPLHFGNGTRLTVT.

The chain combines TRBV6-2 or TRBV6-3 with TRBJ2-2; a possible D gene is TRBD1 (5 bases). V dropped 5 bases and J dropped 3 bases, with 16 bases sitting between them. The CDR3 loop spans 16 amino acids. From germline, CDR1 is MNHEY and CDR2 SVGEGT. The CDR3 protein is CASSPQGRDYTGELFF. In DNA form, the CDR3 reads TGTGCCAGCAGTCCCCAGGGTAGGGATTACACCGGGGAGCTGTTTTTT.

This clone was observed a single time. The chain uses TRBV6-5 and TRBJ1-5; the D is unclear. CDR3 length equals 14 residues. V lost 6 bases and J lost 0, with 9 bases in between. Germline V gene data show CDR1 as MNHEY and CDR2 as SVGAGI. CDR3 bases: TGTGCCAGCAGGCCGGGTTATAGCAATCAGCCCCAGCATTTT. It translates to CASRPGYSNQPQHF.

V and J are TRBV6-2 or TRBV6-3 and TRBJ2-7; the D gene is possibly TRBD2 (5 bases). Germline lookup yields CDR1 MNHEY and CDR2 SVGEGT. This CDR3 contains 14 residues. Trimming stripped 0 bases from V and 7 bases from J, with 13 bases between. CDR3 amino acids: CASSYSRLGGEQYV. In nucleotides, the CDR3 is TGTGCCAGCAGTTACTCGAGACTGGGCGGGGAGCAGTACGTC.

This rearrangement joins TRBV6-1 to TRBJ1-5, with D maybe TRBD1 (5 bases). This CDR3 comprises 14 residues. Per germline, CDR1 MNHNS and CDR2 SASEGT. V gave up 3 bases and J gave up 3 bases, with 9 bases separating them. The CDR3 sequence is CASSEGQYNQPQHF. Here the CDR3 DNA reads TGTGCCAGCAGTGAGGGGCAGTACAATCAGCCCCAGCATTTT.

J is TRBJ1-2 and V is TRBV12-3 or TRBV12-4; no clear D gene. V lost 5 bases and J 0 bases, leaving 7 bases between the germline ends. The CDR3 loop spans 13 amino acids. This CDR3 is CASSADTNYGYTF. CDR3 nucleotide sequence: TGTGCCAGCAGTGCGGATACTAACTATGGCTACACCTTC.

The V gene is TRBV2, the J gene TRBJ1-1, with D hard to call. Trimming took 0 bases from V and 1 from J, leaving 9 bases between them. The CDR3 covers 15 residues. Per the germline V gene, CDR1 is SNHLY and CDR2 is FYNNEI. CDR3 in DNA: TGTGCCAGCAGTGAAGCGCTTAGACAGAACACTGAAGCTTTCTTT. It specifies CASSEALRQNTEAFF. The full variable domain, rest sourced from reference TRBV2 and TRBJ1-1, is EPEVTQTPSHQVTQMGQEVILRCVPISNHLYFYWYRQILGQKVEFLVSFYNNEISEKSEIFDDQFSVERPDGSNFTLKIRSTKLEDSAMYFCASSEALRQNTEAFFGQGTRLTVV.

The chain has TRBV7-9 and TRBJ1-1; D might be TRBD1 (5 bases). Per germline, CDR1 SEHNR and CDR2 FQNEAQ (reference sequence). This CDR3 has 14 residues. V was shortened by 6 bases and J by 3 bases, with 14 bases between the two germline ends. The DNA of the CDR3 is TGTGCCAGCAGTCCGCAGGGATTAGACACTGAAGCTTTCTTT. Protein sequence: CASSPQGLDTEAFF.

The chain couples TRBV9 to TRBJ2-1, with D tentatively TRBD2 (6 bases). The CDR3 is made up of 14 amino acids. The germline V gene has CDR1 SGDLS and CDR2 YYNGEE. Trimming stripped 3 bases from V and 4 bases from J, with 11 bases between. The CDR3 reads CASSEALAYNEQFF. Here the CDR3 DNA reads TGTGCCAGCAGCGAGGCCCTAGCGTACAATGAGCAGTTCTTC.

This CDR3 is CASSGGDRTNSPLHF. In DNA, the CDR3 is TGTGCCAGCAGCGGGGGGGACAGGACTAATTCACCCCTCCACTTT. This chain connects TRBV5-4 to TRBJ1-6; 8 bases are a match to TRBD1. The CDR3 covers 15 residues. Trimming at V came to 4 bases and at J to 6 bases, leaving 6 bases not matched to a gene. CDR1 SGHNT and CDR2 YYREEE come from the germline V gene (reference sequence).

This rearrangement joins TRBV7-2 to TRBJ2-4; 8 bases fit TRBD1. The length of the CDR3 is 15 residues. The V and J ends lost 5 bases and 5 bases, in that order; junction bases with no gene match: 8. Germline lookup yields CDR1 SGHTA and CDR2 FQGNSA. CDR3 protein: CASSLSGGPQNIQYF. The DNA of the CDR3 is TGTGCCAGCAGCCTTTCAGGGGGCCCCCAAAACATTCAGTACTTC.

The CDR3 nucleotides are TGTGCCAGTAGGCCACAGGGAGTGGTGACTGAAGCTTTCTTT. This sequence encodes CASRPQGVVTEAFF. The chain is built from TRBV19 and TRBJ1-1; the D gene is possibly TRBD1 (6 bases). The CDR3 contains 14 residues. Germline values: CDR1 LNHDA, CDR2 SQIVND (reference sequence). The V gene lost 6 bases and the J gene lost 5 bases, with 16 bases spanning the gap.

The sample holds one count of this clone. The rearrangement joins TRBV6-2 or TRBV6-3 to TRBJ2-5, with 9 bases that match TRBD1. Trimming cost V 5 bases and J 5 bases; bases outside gene matches: 0. The CDR3 is 12 residues long. Germline CDR1 and CDR2: MNHEY and SVGEGT. This CDR3 is CASSGTGETQYF. Here the CDR3 DNA reads TGTGCCAGCAGTGGGACAGGGGAGACCCAGTACTTC.

This sequence joins TRBV30 and TRBJ2-3, with 8 nucleotides matching TRBD2. The CDR3 sequence is 14 residues long. Germline trimming cut 4 bases from V and 2 bases from J; bases unmatched to any gene: 5. CDR1 GTSNPN and CDR2 SVGIG come from the germline V gene (reference sequence). CDR3: CAWTRGGYTDTQYF. CDR3 DNA: TGTGCCTGGACCCGGGGGGGCTACACAGATACGCAGTATTTT.

The V and J genes are TRBV6-5 and TRBJ1-1; unclear D gene. This CDR3 spans 13 amino acids. Trimming removed 3 bases from V and 2 bases from J, with 7 bases in between. Germline V gene data show CDR1 as MNHEY and CDR2 as SVGAGI. The CDR3 DNA follows: TGTGCCAGCAGTTATGAGGGTAACACTGAAGCTTTCTTT. Translation gives CASSYEGNTEAFF.

The V call is TRBV18, the J call TRBJ2-6; perhaps TRBD1 as D (6 bases). The CDR3 is 16 residues long. Deletions cut 2 bases from V and 4 bases from J, with 12 bases between. Germline CDR1 reads KGHSH; CDR2 reads LQKENI. CDR3 loop: CASSPMGAPGANVLTF. In DNA form, the CDR3 reads TGTGCCAGCTCACCAATGGGGGCCCCCGGGGCCAACGTCCTGACTTTC.

V is TRBV3-1 (or the pseudogene TRBV3-2) and J is TRBJ2-3, with D uncertain. This CDR3 has 15 amino acids. Deletions cut 0 bases from V and 6 bases from J, with 13 bases between. Germline loops: CDR1 LGHDT, CDR2 YNNKEL (reference sequence). CDR3 sequence: CASSQDAAAADTQYF. CDR3 coding DNA: TGTGCCAGCAGCCAAGATGCGGCCGCCGCGGATACGCAGTATTTT.